A selection of T cell receptor beta chains follows, all from one sample in a study of cytomegalovirus exposure and HLA in healthy donors. This table comes from immunoSEQ multiplex PCR, and its TCRdb copy is limited to in-frame clones, with some not included. The sample contains about 130,000 clones, about 77% of which appear only once. The sample was PBMCs. The source is a man aged 45 to 65 in good health and CMV-seronegative. CDR3s include the opening cysteine and the closing phenylalanine or tryptophan. The order of the fields is V gene, J gene, clone size, D gene, CDR3 protein, CDR3 DNA. D genes are given only for firm matches. The size of a clone is reported for some rows only, either as once, few or many, or as a class for expanded clones.

TRBV29-1	TRBJ2-5	NA	TRBD2	CSVVGREETQYF	TGCAGCGTTGTAGGGCGGGAGGAGACCCAGTACTTC
TRBV30	TRBJ1-6	few	TRBD1	CAWSVLDRDLPLHF	TGTGCCTGGAGTGTACTGGACAGGGATTTACCCCTCCACTTT
TRBV30	TRBJ2-2	NA	NA	CAWRPGHTNTGELFF	TGTGCCTGGAGACCGGGACACACGAACACCGGGGAGCTGTTTTTT
TRBV10-3	TRBJ2-3	NA	NA	CAIRGNLARESDTQYF	TGTGCCATCCGAGGGAACCTAGCGCGCGAATCAGATACGCAGTATTTT
TRBV7-2	TRBJ2-3	few	TRBD1	CASSLAGQEWKKYF	TGTGCCAGCAGCTTAGCCGGACAGGAATGGAAGAAGTATTTT
TRBV11-1	TRBJ2-3	NA	NA	CASSPQGLNTDTQYF	TGTGCCAGCAGTCCACAGGGCCTGAACACAGATACGCAGTATTTT
TRBV27	TRBJ2-3	NA	TRBD2	CASSPWTSGRTDTQYF	TGTGCCAGCAGTCCCTGGACTAGCGGGAGAACGGATACGCAGTATTTT
TRBV28	TRBJ2-7	NA	TRBD2	CASSLTSSGSYEQYF	TGTGCCAGCAGTTTAACGTCTAGCGGCTCCTACGAGCAGTACTTC
TRBV10-3	TRBJ2-2	NA	NA	CAIAGDTGELFF	TGTGCCATCGCAGGGGACACCGGGGAGCTGTTTTTT
TRBV14	TRBJ1-1	NA	NA	CATTRGLGTEAFF	TGTGCCACCACAAGGGGGTTGGGGACTGAAGCTTTCTTT
TRBV11-2	TRBJ1-1	NA	NA	CASSLGGGGTEAFF	TGTGCCAGCAGCTTAGGTGGGGGAGGCACTGAAGCTTTCTTT
TRBV28	TRBJ2-2	NA	NA	CASRDSENTGELFF	TGTGCCAGCAGGGACTCCGAGAACACCGGGGAGCTGTTTTTT
TRBV25-1	TRBJ2-7	NA	TRBD2	CASSSKWAGGPYEQYF	TGTGCCAGCAGCTCTAAATGGGCGGGAGGTCCCTACGAGCAGTACTTC
TRBV27	TRBJ2-6	NA	NA	CASQRRSGISGANVLTF	TGTGCCAGCCAACGACGATCGGGAATCTCTGGGGCCAACGTCCTGACTTTC
TRBV7-9	TRBJ2-3	few	NA	CASSPALFTDTQYF	TGTGCCAGCAGCCCCGCACTTTTCACAGATACGCAGTATTTT
TRBV7-2	TRBJ1-1	once	NA	CASSQTQGGNTEAFF	TGTGCCAGCAGCCAGACGCAGGGCGGGAACACTGAAGCTTTCTTT
TRBV10-3	TRBJ2-2	NA	TRBD1	CAATTSGTVNTGELFF	TGTGCCGCCACAACTTCCGGGACAGTGAACACCGGGGAGCTGTTTTTT
TRBV7-9	TRBJ2-5	once	TRBD1	CASSSSSRGQPEGTQYF	TGTGCCAGCAGCTCATCTAGTAGGGGACAGCCAGAGGGGACCCAGTACTTC
TRBV2	TRBJ2-2	NA	TRBD1	CASSSGTVTGELFF	TGTGCCAGCAGTTCCGGGACAGTCACCGGGGAGCTGTTTTTT
TRBV5-1	TRBJ2-1	NA	NA	CASSLVDRNNEQFF	TGCGCCAGCAGCTTGGTGGACAGAAACAATGAGCAGTTCTTC
TRBV5-5	TRBJ2-3	NA	NA	CASSLAGQGSPDTQYF	TGTGCCAGCAGCTTGGCGGGCCAGGGAAGCCCAGATACGCAGTATTTT
TRBV11-2	TRBJ2-5	NA	TRBD2	CASSLGAAGGGKTQYF	TGTGCCAGCAGCTTAGGGGCAGCGGGAGGAGGGAAGACCCAGTACTTC
TRBV2	TRBJ1-5	NA	TRBD1	CASRTGGGSNQPQHF	TGTGCCAGCAGAACAGGGGGCGGGAGCAATCAGCCCCAGCATTTT
TRBV5-4	TRBJ2-3	NA	TRBD2	CASSSASGAVPPDTQYF	TGTGCCAGCAGCTCGGCTAGCGGCGCGGTCCCCCCAGATACGCAGTATTTT
TRBV2	TRBJ2-3	NA	NA	CAIAVGEPSTDTQYF	TGTGCCATCGCGGTCGGGGAGCCTAGCACAGATACGCAGTATTTT
TRBV10-3	TRBJ2-7	NA	TRBD2	CAIGTSSYEQYF	TGTGCCATCGGGACTAGCTCCTACGAGCAGTACTTC
TRBV15	TRBJ2-5	NA	NA	CATSRDRLLQETQYF	TGTGCCACCAGCAGAGATCGACTGCTACAAGAGACCCAGTACTTC
TRBV27	TRBJ2-7	NA	NA	CASSLRGGQAQPGSYEQYF	TGTGCCAGCAGTTTAAGGGGGGGACAAGCTCAGCCGGGTTCCTACGAGCAGTACTTC
TRBV6-1	TRBJ1-5	few	NA	CASIQASNQPQHF	TGTGCCAGCATACAGGCGTCCAATCAGCCCCAGCATTTT